This T cell receptor beta chain was documented in a study of T cell responses to AZD1222 COVID-19 vaccine listed by TCRdb under 2021. For context, the study as a whole: Because spike-specific TCR depth and breadth did not differ between the two schedules, AZD1222 recipients who got a second dose at roughly 4 weeks were pooled with those who got a second dose at roughly 12 weeks. A total of more than 230 trial participants underwent TCR sequencing, of whom 200 to 220 had received two doses of AZD1222 and approximately 25 had received two doses of the MenACWY control vaccine. Trial participants were enrolled by age into 18-55, 56-69 and 70-plus year subgroups, with around 150, 28 and 57 TCR-sequenced participants respectively.

With respect to this clone: Its target antigen remains unknown. Per-base qualities were not stored, and no clone one base away is much larger.

The CDR3 regions of human TCRbeta chains were analyzed by immunosequencing. The paper's processing steps were these. TCRs in the repertoires were compared against a reference library of SARS-CoV-2-specific TCRs that had been generated with the MIRA antigen-specificity platform. Breadth was defined as the fraction of unique TCRs that were SARS-CoV-2-associated, and depth was defined as the fraction of total T cells that were SARS-CoV-2-associated. Each spike-specific TCR was assigned to its reactive spike region and to a CD4 or CD8 class using the MIRA data. Log10-transformed breadth and depth values were compared by one-way ANOVA with Sidak's multiple comparisons tests. TCRdb mirrors the immuneACCESS table, restricted to in-frame sequences. Some clones are absent from its copies; in checked studies, under half trace to an unresolved V gene, and the reason for the others is unknown. That table is the source of V, J and clone size, and D and trimming were worked out from the DNA. This sample holds about 150,000 clones; roughly nine tenths were observed only once. Just over 5% of the sample goes to the ten largest clones.

This specimen's time point label, interpreted: baseline before first vaccination. The vaccinee samples were drawn from two UK trials, COV001 and COV002, one of which was a single-blind randomized controlled phase 2/3 trial testing AZD1222 (ChAdOx1 nCoV-19) in healthy adults. For TCRbeta chain sequencing, PBMC samples from trial participants were taken at day 0 and at day 28 after the second dose. The cysteine opens and the phenylalanine closes a CDR3 of 17 amino acids. Only CDR3 DNA remains: 51 bases, in frame from the first base. Cut back by 3 bases and 0 bases, the V and J ends lie 15 bases apart. CDR1 is given as SGDLS and CDR2 as YYNGEE, both from the germline V gene. Points the paper makes about the study in general: CD4 TCRs associated with the vaccine covered the entire spike protein, and the dominant responses were in regions 160-218 and 743-854. In the small 56-69-year group, the increase in depth fell short of significance, most likely because of low power. Conclusions about previously exposed vaccinees are limited because only six or seven AZD1222 recipients were SARS-CoV-2 seropositive at baseline. After two AZD1222 doses, both the breadth and the depth of spike-specific TCRs were significantly higher than at day 0 and than in MenACWY recipients. Participants were mostly white British, with more females than males. The authors suggested clonal diversity may have been underestimated. Because no day 14 peak-response samples were available, repertoires were characterized only after the peak T cell response. Reportedly, close to half of the unique spike-specific TCRs recognized epitopes lying outside the regions that are mutated in the B.1.351 and B.1.1.7 variants.

Sample: peripheral blood, taken on day 0 of AZD1222 vaccination. The rearranged segments are TRBV9 and TRBJ2-2, with the D gene not confidently named. The clonotype originates from an adult in good health. CDR3 loop: CASSGSRRESNTGELFF. Here is the DNA: TGTGCCAGCAGCGGGTCGCGAAGGGAATCGAACACCGGGGAGCTGTTTTTT.